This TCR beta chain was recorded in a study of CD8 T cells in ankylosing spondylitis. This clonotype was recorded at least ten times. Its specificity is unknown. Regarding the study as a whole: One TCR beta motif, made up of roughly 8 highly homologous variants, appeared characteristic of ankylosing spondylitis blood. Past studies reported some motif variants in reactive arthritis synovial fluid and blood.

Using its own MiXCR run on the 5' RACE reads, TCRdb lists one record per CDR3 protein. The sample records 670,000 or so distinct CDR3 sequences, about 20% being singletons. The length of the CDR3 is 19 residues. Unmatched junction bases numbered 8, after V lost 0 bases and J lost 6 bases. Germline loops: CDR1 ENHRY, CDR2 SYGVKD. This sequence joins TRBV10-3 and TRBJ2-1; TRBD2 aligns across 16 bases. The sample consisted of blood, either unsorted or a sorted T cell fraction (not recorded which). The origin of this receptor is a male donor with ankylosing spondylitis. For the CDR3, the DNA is TGTGCCATCAGTGAGTCGGGACTAGCGGGAGGGTTGGCCGTCAATGAGCAGTTCTTC. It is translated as CAISESGLAGGLAVNEQFF.